The 2 T cell receptor beta chains presented below share a single source sample, sequenced in a study of technical replicates of blood from several donors. Sequencing used immunoSEQ multiplex PCR; TCRdb keeps in-frame clones, though not all of them. The sample records 40,000 to 55,000 clones, roughly 95% being singletons. Sequencing input: T cells isolated from PBMCs. The receptors come from a human donor in good health.

The gene calls are TRBV5-1 and TRBJ1-1; a weak D match, TRBD1 (6 bases). This CDR3 has 15 residues. Germline V gives CDR1 SGHRS, CDR2 YFSETQ. V lost 1 base to trimming and J lost 1 base, with 11 bases between them. CDR3 protein: CASSLTGRGNTEAFF. In nucleotides, the CDR3 is TGCGCCAGCAGCTTGACAGGCAGGGGGAACACTGAAGCTTTCTTT.

The DNA for the CDR3 is TGTGCCAGCACTGGAGGCGGGAGGGCCTCCAATGAGCAGTTCTTC. This sequence encodes CASTGGGRASNEQFF. This chain connects TRBV9 to TRBJ2-1, with 9 bases aligning to TRBD2. Germline CDR1 and CDR2: SGDLS and YYNGEE. The CDR3 totals 15 residues. V shed 6 bases, J shed 6 bases, and the junction held 10 bases outside the gene matches.